The 3 T cell receptor beta chains in this list originate from one sample, sequenced in a study of blood T cell repertoires in COVID-19. Produced via immunoSEQ multiplex PCR; TCRdb's table is partial and in-frame only. The sample has some 250,000 clones, 88% seen once. Sequencing was performed on peripheral blood. Receptor source: a woman younger than 45 with acute or convalescent COVID-19.

The gene calls are TRBV11-2 and TRBJ2-7; D gene ambiguous. This CDR3 contains 15 residues. CDR1 and CDR2 (germline): SGHAT, FQNNGV. V was cut by 0 bases and J by 2 bases, with 11 bases left in between. In DNA, the CDR3 is TGTGCCAGCAGCTTAGATTCTGGAGCTCCCTACGAGCAGTACTTC. It codes for CASSLDSGAPYEQYF.

The J gene is TRBJ2-1, the V gene TRBV19, with 7 bases fitting TRBD1. The CDR3 spans 16 residues. After removal of 5 bases from V and 4 bases from J, the junction contained 11 bases not matched to a gene. In germline, CDR1 is LNHDA, CDR2 SQIVND (reference sequence). Written as DNA, the CDR3 is TGTGCCAGTAGTTTACCTCCGGGACAGAAATACAATGAGCAGTTCTTC. Translating it yields CASSLPPGQKYNEQFF.

The chain has TRBV4-3 and TRBJ2-3, with D possibly being TRBD2 (5 bases). This CDR3 has 14 amino acids. Germline CDR1 LGHNA, CDR2 YSLEER. Trimming cost V 3 bases and J 4 bases, with 11 bases left between them. CDR3 DNA: TGCGCCAGCAGCCAGAGAGGGCCGTCAGATACGCAGTATTTT. This translates into CASSQRGPSDTQYF.